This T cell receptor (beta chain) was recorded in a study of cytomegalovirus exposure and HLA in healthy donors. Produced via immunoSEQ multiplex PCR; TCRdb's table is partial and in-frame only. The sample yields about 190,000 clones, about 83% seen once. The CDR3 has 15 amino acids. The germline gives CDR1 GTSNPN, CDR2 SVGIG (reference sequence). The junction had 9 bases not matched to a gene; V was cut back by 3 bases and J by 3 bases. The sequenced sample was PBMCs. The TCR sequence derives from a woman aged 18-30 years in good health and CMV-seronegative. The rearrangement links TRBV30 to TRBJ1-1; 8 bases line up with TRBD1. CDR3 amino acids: CAWSRDRLVYTEAFF. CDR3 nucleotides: TGTGCCTGGAGCCGGGACAGGTTGGTGTACACTGAAGCTTTCTTT.